The 14 T cell receptor beta chains in this list originate from one sample, sequenced in a study of CD8 T cells in Susac syndrome (dated by TCRdb to about 2019). Library construction relied on the immunoSEQ multiplex PCR assay. RNA was extracted with the RNeasy kit and 0.5 to 1 ug was reverse transcribed using random hexamers. Starting from the raw public reads, TCRdb applied fastp trimming at Q25, assembled clones with MiXCR and retained in-frame beta chains. Entries that share a CDR3 protein sequence are merged under the most common genes and DNA. The sample table holds roughly 200,000 distinct CDR3 sequences, of which approximately 96% were seen once. The top ten hold roughly 0.095% of the sample. The source material was CD4+ T cells from PBMCs. The source is a human donor with multiple sclerosis.

The chain recombines TRBV5-4 with TRBJ2-7, with D possibly matching TRBD2 (6 bases). CDR1 and CDR2 from the germline V gene are SGHNT and YYREEE (reference sequence). Trimming removed 1 base from V and 2 bases from J, with 10 bases in between. The CDR3 is 14 residues long. The CDR3 reads CASSLFGGTYEQYF. CDR3 nucleotide sequence: TGTGCCAGCAGCTTGTTTGGGGGGACCTACGAGCAGTACTTC.

The chain carries TRBV7-6 and TRBJ2-1; D gene uncertain. Trimming stripped 1 base from V and 8 bases from J, with 6 bases between. The germline CDR1 and CDR2 sequences are SGHVS and FNYEAQ. The CDR3 is 12 residues long. In DNA form, the CDR3 reads TGTGCCAGCAGCTTAGACCAGCATGAGCAGTTCTTC. Protein: CASSLDQHEQFF.

This chain links TRBV9 with TRBJ1-2; D uncertain. Germline CDR1 and CDR2: SGDLS and YYNGEE. V lost 0 bases, J lost 7 bases, and 13 bases lay in between. This CDR3 has 14 residues. The CDR3 region is CASSVEGWGRGYTF. In nucleotides, the CDR3 is TGTGCCAGCAGCGTAGAGGGCTGGGGTCGTGGCTACACCTTC.

The chain is built from TRBV7-9 and TRBJ2-5, with 8 nucleotides matching TRBD2. The CDR3 covers 17 residues. Germline values: CDR1 SEHNR, CDR2 FQNEAQ (reference sequence). With V trimmed by 3 bases and J by 5 bases, 14 bases remained unmatched. CDR3: CASSFSSGGPERETQYF. The CDR3 nucleotides are TGTGCCAGCAGCTTTTCCAGCGGGGGCCCCGAAAGGGAGACCCAGTACTTC.

V gene TRBV5-6 combines with J gene TRBJ2-7; D possibly uses TRBD1 or TRBD2 (5 bases each). The V gene lost 0 bases and the J gene lost 5 bases, with 6 bases spanning the gap. The CDR3 runs 12 residues. Germline V lookup: CDR1 SGHDT, CDR2 YYEEEE. Written as DNA, the CDR3 is TGTGCCAGCAGCTTGGTGGGGGACGAGCAGTACTTC. It translates to CASSLVGDEQYF.

V gene TRBV28 combines with J gene TRBJ1-5, with 9 bases matching TRBD1. J was trimmed by 11 bases and V by 6 bases; bases with no gene match: 5. CDR1 and CDR2 from the germline V gene are MDHEN and SYDVKM. The CDR3 is made up of 12 amino acids. CDR3 sequence reads: CASRETGGTQHF. The CDR3 nucleotides are TGTGCCAGCAGGGAAACAGGGGGCACCCAGCATTTT.

The chain combines TRBV29-1 with TRBJ2-3, with 9 positions matching TRBD2. Germline CDR1 is SQVTM and CDR2 is ANQGSEA. The J segment lost 4 bases and the V segment lost 3 bases, leaving 2 bases of the junction unmatched. This CDR3 has 13 amino acids. The CDR3 protein is CSVDGGGADTQYF. CDR3 DNA: TGCAGCGTTGACGGCGGGGGGGCAGATACGCAGTATTTT.

The chain is built from TRBV12-3 or TRBV12-4 and TRBJ2-1; D call uncertain. The ends were cut back, 5 bases at V and 3 bases at J, with 8 bases in the middle. The length of the CDR3 is 13 residues. The CDR3 loop is CASSPLNYNEQFF. DNA of the CDR3: TGTGCCAGCAGTCCTTTGAACTACAATGAGCAGTTCTTC.

This chain uses TRBV28 with TRBJ1-1; perhaps TRBD1 as D (5 bases). Germline CDR1 MDHEN, CDR2 SYDVKM. Trimming stripped 1 base from V and 4 bases from J, with 7 bases between. The CDR3 length is 13 residues. As DNA, the CDR3 is TGTGCCAGCAGTTTATTCAGGGCCACTGAAGCTTTCTTT. As protein: CASSLFRATEAFF.

This chain joins TRBV12-3 or TRBV12-4 and TRBJ1-5; possibly TRBD1 for D (6 bases). This CDR3 comprises 16 residues. V lost 6 bases, J lost 6 bases, and 21 bases lay in between. The DNA for the CDR3 is TGTGCCAGCAGCTCTTCCCTCGGACAGCTCGGTCAGCCCCAGCATTTT. This sequence encodes CASSSSLGQLGQPQHF.

The V and J genes are TRBV5-4 and TRBJ1-2; D not resolved. CDR3 length: 12 residues. The germline V gene encodes CDR1 SGHNT and CDR2 YYREEE (reference sequence). V was cut by 0 bases and J by 8 bases, with 8 bases left in between. CDR3 protein: CASSLDTRGYTF. The CDR3 DNA sequence: TGTGCCAGCAGCTTGGACACGAGGGGCTACACCTTC.

V is TRBV30 and J is TRBJ1-1; D unclear. This CDR3 is built from 14 residues. V lost 0 bases to trimming and J lost 0 bases, with 8 bases between them. Germline CDR1 reads GTSNPN; CDR2 reads SVGIG (reference sequence). DNA of the CDR3: TGTGCCTGGAGTGTTGGGCAGATGAACACTGAAGCTTTCTTT. Protein: CAWSVGQMNTEAFF.

V is TRBV6-2 or TRBV6-3 and J is TRBJ1-2; D might be TRBD1 (5 bases). This CDR3 comprises 16 residues. Trimming pared 4 bases from V and 3 bases from J, leaving 18 bases between. Looked up from germline, CDR1 is MNHEY and CDR2 is SVGEGT. Here the CDR3 DNA reads TGTGCCAGCAGTTCACGAATTACCCGGGGCGACTATGGCTACACCTTC. This encodes CASSSRITRGDYGYTF.

The V gene is TRBV7-9, the J gene TRBJ1-1, with D unclear. V was shortened by 7 bases and J by 0 bases, with 12 bases between the two germline ends. Germline V CDR1 and CDR2: SEHNR, FQNEAQ (reference sequence). CDR3 length: 14 residues. CDR3 nucleotide sequence: TGTGCCAGCACCCCGGACGGGCTGAACACTGAAGCTTTCTTT. It is translated as CASTPDGLNTEAFF.